This T cell receptor beta chain was found in a study of blood T cell repertoires in COVID-19. Study-level information: T cells, B-cell-depleted T cells, or PBMCs provided the cDNA or gDNA that served as material.

This clone was recorded many times. Original handling: Nucleated cell number was recorded as an estimate derived from reference gene primer amplification. Method: immunoSEQ multiplex PCR; TCRdb's copy keeps in-frame clones and lacks some. V, J and clone size are those of that table, while D and trimming were read from the DNA. Of 220,000 or so clones in the sample, 80% to 90% were seen once. The sample consisted of peripheral blood. This clonotype originated in a woman aged 60-75 years who had recovered from COVID-19.

CDR3 bases: TGTGCCACCACCGGAGGAGGCCCCAAGCCTCGCACAGATACGCAGTATTTT. It codes for CATTGGGPKPRTDTQYF. The chain has TRBV24-1 and TRBJ2-3; D possibly corresponds to TRBD2 (5 bases). The CDR3 contains 17 residues. V lost 8 bases, J lost 1 base, and 21 bases lay in between. Germline V gene lookup returns CDR1 KGHDR and CDR2 SFDVKD.